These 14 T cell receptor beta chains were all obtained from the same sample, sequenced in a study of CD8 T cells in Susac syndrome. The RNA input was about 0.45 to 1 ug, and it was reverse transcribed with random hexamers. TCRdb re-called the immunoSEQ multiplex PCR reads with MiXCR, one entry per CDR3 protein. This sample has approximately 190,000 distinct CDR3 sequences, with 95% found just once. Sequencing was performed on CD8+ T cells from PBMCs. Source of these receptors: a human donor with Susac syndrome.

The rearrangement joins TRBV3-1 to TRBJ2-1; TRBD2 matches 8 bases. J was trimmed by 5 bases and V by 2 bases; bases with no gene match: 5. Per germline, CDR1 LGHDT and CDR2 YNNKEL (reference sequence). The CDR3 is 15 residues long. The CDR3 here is CASSQLRGGNNEQFF. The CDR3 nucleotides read TGTGCCAGCAGCCAATTACGGGGGGGCAACAATGAGCAGTTCTTC.

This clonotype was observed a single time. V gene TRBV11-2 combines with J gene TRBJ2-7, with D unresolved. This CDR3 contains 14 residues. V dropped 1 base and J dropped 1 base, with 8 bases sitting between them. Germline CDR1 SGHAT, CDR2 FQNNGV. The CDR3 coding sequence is TGTGCCAGCAGCTTAGTCAAGGGTTCCTACGAGCAGTACTTC. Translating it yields CASSLVKGSYEQYF.

Here the CDR3 reads CASSLTWGDNQPQHF. CDR3 nucleotides: TGTGCCAGCAGCCTTACGTGGGGGGACAATCAGCCCCAGCATTTT. V and J are TRBV27 and TRBJ1-5; D perhaps matches TRBD1 (5 bases). CDR1 and CDR2 from the germline V gene are MNHEY and SMNVEV (reference sequence). This CDR3 is built from 15 residues. Trimming pared 6 bases from V and 3 bases from J, leaving 15 bases between.

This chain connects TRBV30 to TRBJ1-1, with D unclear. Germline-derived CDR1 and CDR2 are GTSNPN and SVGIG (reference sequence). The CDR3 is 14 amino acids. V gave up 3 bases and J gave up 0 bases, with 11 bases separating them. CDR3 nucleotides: TGTGCCTGGAGCTTGTGGCCTATGAACACTGAAGCTTTCTTT. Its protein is CAWSLWPMNTEAFF.

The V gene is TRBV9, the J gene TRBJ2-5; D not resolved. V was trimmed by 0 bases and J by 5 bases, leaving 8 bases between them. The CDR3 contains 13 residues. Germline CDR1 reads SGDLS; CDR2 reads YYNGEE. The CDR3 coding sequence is TGTGCCAGCAGCGTAGCTCCGTGGGAGACCCAGTACTTC. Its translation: CASSVAPWETQYF.

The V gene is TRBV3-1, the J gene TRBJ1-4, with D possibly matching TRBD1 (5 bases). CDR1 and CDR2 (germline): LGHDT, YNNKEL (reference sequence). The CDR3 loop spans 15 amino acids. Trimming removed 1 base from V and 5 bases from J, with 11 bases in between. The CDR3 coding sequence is TGTGCCAGCAGCCAAGGGGACGGAGAAAATGAAAAACTGTTTTTT. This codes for CASSQGDGENEKLFF.

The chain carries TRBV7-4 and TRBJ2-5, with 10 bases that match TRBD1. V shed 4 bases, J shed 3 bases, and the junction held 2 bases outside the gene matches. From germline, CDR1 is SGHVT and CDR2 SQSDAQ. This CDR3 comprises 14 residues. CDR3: CASSYGTGEETQYF. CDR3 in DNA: TGTGCCAGCAGCTACGGGACAGGGGAAGAGACCCAGTACTTC. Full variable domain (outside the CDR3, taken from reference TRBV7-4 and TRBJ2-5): GAGVSQSPRYKVAKRGRDVALRCDSISGHVTLYWYRQTLGQGSEVLTYSQSDAQRDKSGRPSGRFSAERPERSVSTLKIQRTEQGDSAVYLCASSYGTGEETQYFGPGTRLLVL.

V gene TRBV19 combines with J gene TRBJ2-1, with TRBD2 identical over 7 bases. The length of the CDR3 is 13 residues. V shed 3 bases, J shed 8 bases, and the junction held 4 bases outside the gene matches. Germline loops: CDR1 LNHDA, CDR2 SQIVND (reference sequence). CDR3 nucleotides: TGTGCCAGTAGTATTGGGGGGGTGGATGAGCAGTTCTTC. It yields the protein CASSIGGVDEQFF.

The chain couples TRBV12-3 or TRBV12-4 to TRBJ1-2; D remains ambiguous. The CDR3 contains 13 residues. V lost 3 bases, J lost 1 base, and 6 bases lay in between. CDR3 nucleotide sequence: TGTGCCAGCAGTTTTACCCGTAACTATGGCTACACCTTC. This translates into CASSFTRNYGYTF.

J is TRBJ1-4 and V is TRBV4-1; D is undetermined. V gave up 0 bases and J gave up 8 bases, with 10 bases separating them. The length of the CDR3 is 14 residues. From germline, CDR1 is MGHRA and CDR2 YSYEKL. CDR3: CASSQDRRVEKLFF. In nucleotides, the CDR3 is TGCGCCAGCAGCCAAGATAGGAGGGTCGAAAAACTGTTTTTT.

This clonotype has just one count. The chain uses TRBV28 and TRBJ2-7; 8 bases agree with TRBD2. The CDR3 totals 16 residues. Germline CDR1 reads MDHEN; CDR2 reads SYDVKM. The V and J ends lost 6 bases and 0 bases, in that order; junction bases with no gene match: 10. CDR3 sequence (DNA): TGTGCCAGCAGCACTCAGCGGGAGTTACACTCCTACGAGCAGTACTTC. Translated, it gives CASSTQRELHSYEQYF.

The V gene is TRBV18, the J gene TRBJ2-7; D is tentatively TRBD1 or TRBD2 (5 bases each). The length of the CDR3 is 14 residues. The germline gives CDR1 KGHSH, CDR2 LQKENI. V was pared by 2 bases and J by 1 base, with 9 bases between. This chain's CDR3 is CASSPYGGSYEQYF. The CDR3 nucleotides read TGTGCCAGCTCACCATATGGGGGATCCTACGAGCAGTACTTC. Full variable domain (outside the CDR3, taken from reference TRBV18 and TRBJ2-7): NAGVMQNPRHLVRRRGQEARLRCSPMKGHSHVYWYRQLPEEGLKFMVYLQKENIIDESGMPKERFSAEFPKEGPSILRIQQVVRGDSAAYFCASSPYGGSYEQYFGPGTRLTVT.

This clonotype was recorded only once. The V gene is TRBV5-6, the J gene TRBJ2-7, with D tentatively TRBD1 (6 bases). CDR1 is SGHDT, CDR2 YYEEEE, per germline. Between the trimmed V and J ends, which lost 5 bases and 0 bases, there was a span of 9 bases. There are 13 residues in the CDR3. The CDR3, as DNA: TGTGCCAGCAGGGACAGTTACTCCTACGAGCAGTACTTC. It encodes CASRDSYSYEQYF.

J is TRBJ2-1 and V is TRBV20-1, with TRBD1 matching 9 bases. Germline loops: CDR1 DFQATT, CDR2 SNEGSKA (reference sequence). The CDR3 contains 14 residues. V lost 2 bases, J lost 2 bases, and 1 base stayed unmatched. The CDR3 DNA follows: TGCAGTGCTAGAAGACAGGGGGCCTACAATGAGCAGTTCTTC. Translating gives CSARRQGAYNEQFF.